A single sample is the source of the 29 T cell receptor beta chains below, sequenced in a study of T cells expressing NK-cell markers. TCRdb re-analyzed the 5' RACE reads; it lists each CDR3 protein once, without DNA. This repertoire includes about 550,000 distinct CDR3 sequences. Sequencing was carried out using blood T cells: a sorted CD56 or NKG2C T cell subset, CD4+ or CD8+ T cells, or bulk PBMC T cells (not recorded which). The origin of the receptors is a man aged 18 to 29 in good health.

This chain uses TRBV20-1 with TRBJ2-4. Germline assignment: CDR1 DFQATT and CDR2 SNEGSKA (reference sequence). CDR3 length: 13 residues. The CDR3 region is CSLSQTAKNIQYF.

The chain carries TRBV11-2 and TRBJ2-2; as DNA is missing, the TRBD1 call by TCRdb cannot be tested. This CDR3 comprises 14 residues. Germline CDR1 is SGHAT and CDR2 is FQNNGV. The CDR3 region is CASSQGGFSGELFF.

This chain links TRBV20-1 with TRBJ2-2; TCRdb's D call, TRBD1, is unchecked because there is no DNA. Germline V gives CDR1 DFQATT, CDR2 SNEGSKA (reference sequence). CDR3 size: 15 residues. The CDR3 loop reads CSARDPRVATGELFF.

CDR3 sequence: CASSESQRFSYNEQFF. The chain combines TRBV10-2 with TRBJ2-1; TCRdb's D gene call, TRBD2, goes unchecked for lack of DNA. The CDR3 totals 16 residues. Germline values: CDR1 WSHSY, CDR2 SAAADI.

The V and J genes are TRBV19 and TRBJ2-1; as DNA is missing, the TRBD1 call by TCRdb cannot be tested. The germline V gene encodes CDR1 LNHDA and CDR2 SQIVND (reference sequence). This CDR3 has 12 amino acids. The CDR3 spells CASSDSNNEQFF.

This chain links TRBV28 with TRBJ1-2. Germline values: CDR1 MDHEN, CDR2 SYDVKM. This CDR3 contains 12 residues. The CDR3 protein is CASSPARRGYTF.

The chain is built from TRBV15 and TRBJ2-2; absent DNA, TCRdb's TRBD1 call cannot be checked. The length of the CDR3 is 13 residues. CDR1 LNHNV and CDR2 YYDKDF come from the germline V gene (reference sequence). This chain's CDR3 is CATRTPGAGELFF.

J is TRBJ2-1 and V is TRBV11-1; lacking DNA, the TRBD2 call made by TCRdb goes unchecked. CDR1 SGHAT and CDR2 FQDESV come from the germline V gene (reference sequence). The CDR3 contains 18 residues. The CDR3 here is CASSPGTSGPRSYNEQFF.

This chain links TRBV5-1 with TRBJ2-1; TCRdb selects TRBD1, and the lack of DNA leaves this call unchecked. Germline CDR1 reads SGHRS; CDR2 reads YFSETQ. The CDR3 is 15 residues long. Here the CDR3 reads CASSLARTDNNEQFF.

This sequence joins TRBV12-3 or TRBV12-4 and TRBJ2-2; the D call of TRBD1 rests on TCRdb alone, since no DNA is present to check it. The CDR3 covers 17 residues. CDR3 residues: CASSFPGQGPNTGELFF.

This CDR3 is CASSDGGTGLSMTDTQYF. The chain employs TRBV10-2 and TRBJ2-3; the TRBD1 assignment by TCRdb is unverifiable without DNA. Per the germline V gene, CDR1 is WSHSY and CDR2 is SAAADI. This CDR3 contains 18 residues.

The chain uses TRBV10-3 and TRBJ1-1; as DNA is missing, the TRBD1 call by TCRdb cannot be tested. Germline V lookup: CDR1 ENHRY, CDR2 SYGVKD. This CDR3 has 14 residues. The CDR3 sequence: CAISSWGSDTEAFF.

V and J are TRBV11-3 and TRBJ2-7; checking the TCRdb D call of TRBD2 is not possible without DNA. CDR1 is SGHNT and CDR2 is YENEEA in the germline V gene. The CDR3 extends over 18 amino acids. The CDR3 spells CASSSPLLAGATPNEQYF.

The rearrangement joins TRBV29-1 to TRBJ2-7; TCRdb names TRBD2, which stays unverified in the absence of DNA. The CDR3 covers 14 residues. Germline V gives CDR1 SQVTM, CDR2 ANQGSEA. This chain's CDR3 is CSVRLAQSSYEQYF.

The chain joins TRBV14 to TRBJ2-3; no DNA is available, so the TRBD2 call from TCRdb remains unchecked. Germline V gene sequence: CDR1 SGHDN, CDR2 FVKESK. CDR3 length: 16 residues. CDR3 amino acids: CASSPSGRAGGDTQYF.

The chain uses TRBV24-1 and TRBJ1-5; TCRdb picks TRBD1, but there is no DNA to check that call. The CDR3 contains 14 residues. The germline CDR1 and CDR2 sequences are KGHDR and SFDVKD. This CDR3 reads CATSYDSSNQPQHF.

The V call is TRBV5-1, the J call TRBJ2-3; TCRdb gives TRBD1 as the D gene, but with no DNA this cannot be confirmed. CDR1 is SGHRS, CDR2 YFSETQ, per germline. CDR3 size: 16 residues. The CDR3 reads CASSLHPGTLPDTQYF.

This chain connects TRBV12-3 or TRBV12-4 to TRBJ1-1; TCRdb designates TRBD1, a call that cannot be tested without DNA. This CDR3 spans 16 amino acids. Here the CDR3 reads CASSLGRQGALTEAFF.

This chain uses TRBV29-1 with TRBJ2-1; without DNA, the TCRdb call of TRBD1 cannot be checked. Germline V lookup: CDR1 SQVTM, CDR2 ANQGSEA. The CDR3 extends over 14 amino acids. CDR3 sequence: CSAERTGNYNEQFF.

The chain recombines TRBV20-1 with TRBJ2-4. From germline, CDR1 is DFQATT and CDR2 SNEGSKA (reference sequence). This CDR3 is 18 amino acids long. This CDR3 reads CSARADFSLDLAKNIQYF.

The chain uses TRBV4-3 and TRBJ2-5; TCRdb designates TRBD1, a call that cannot be tested without DNA. CDR3 length equals 16 residues. CDR1 is LGHNA and CDR2 is YSLEER in the germline V gene. CDR3 protein: CASSQETGFSAETQYF.

The rearrangement links TRBV29-1 to TRBJ1-6; TCRdb reports TRBD1, a call that lacks DNA to check it against. The CDR3 is 13 residues long. Germline V gives CDR1 SQVTM, CDR2 ANQGSEA. CDR3 residues: CSVYQGANSPLHF.

J is TRBJ2-3 and V is TRBV12-3 or TRBV12-4; the D gene TCRdb calls, TRBD1, cannot be checked with no DNA. This CDR3 is 12 amino acids long. CDR3: CASSPGQVGKYF.

The chain combines TRBV12-3 or TRBV12-4 with TRBJ2-1. The CDR3 sequence is 14 residues long. CDR3 sequence reads: CASSTSGPNNEQFF.

The chain uses TRBV6-1 and TRBJ1-1; TCRdb's D gene call, TRBD1, goes unchecked for lack of DNA. The CDR3 has 15 amino acids. Germline lookup yields CDR1 MNHNS and CDR2 SASEGT. CDR3 protein: CASTKVSGTYTEAFF.

This chain uses TRBV7-9 with TRBJ1-1; with no DNA, the TCRdb D assignment of TRBD1 cannot be verified. The CDR3 length is 15 residues. Germline CDR1 SEHNR, CDR2 FQNEAQ (reference sequence). CDR3 amino acids: CASSLGGIMNTEAFF.

The chain is built from TRBV24-1 and TRBJ2-2. The CDR3 runs to 14 residues. CDR1 and CDR2 (germline): KGHDR, SFDVKD. The CDR3 loop is CATSDAVGRGELFF.

This chain joins TRBV7-9 and TRBJ2-7; the TRBD2 assignment by TCRdb is unverifiable without DNA. The germline gives CDR1 SEHNR, CDR2 FQNEAQ (reference sequence). This CDR3 is built from 16 residues. CDR3 loop: CASSLVGLTTPHEQYF.

The chain joins TRBV7-8 to TRBJ2-3; there is no DNA to check the TCRdb D call of TRBD1. The germline gives CDR1 SGHVS, CDR2 FQNEAQ. CDR3 length: 17 residues. The CDR3 reads CASSLKIQGRHTDTQYF. Filled out from reference TRBV7-8 and TRBJ2-3, the complete variable domain reads GAGVSQSPRYKVAKRGQDVALRCDPISGHVSLFWYQQALGQGPEFLTYFQNEAQLDKSGLPSDRFFAERPEGSVSTLKIQRTQQEDSAVYLCASSLKIQGRHTDTQYFGPGTRLTVL.